The subject of this entry is one T cell receptor beta chain. Its antigen is unidentified. The data belong to a study of T cell repertoires in cytomegalovirus infection. TCRdb reprocessed the reads with MiXCR, giving one entry per CDR3 protein. The profile shows some 46,000 distinct CDR3 sequences, roughly 19% of them singletons. The junction had 11 bases not matched to a gene; V was cut back by 6 bases and J by 1 base. Germline values: CDR1 DFQATT, CDR2 SNEGSKA (reference sequence). CDR3 size: 15 residues. The chain uses TRBV20-1 and TRBJ2-7; TRBD2 matches 8 bases. The clonotype was recovered from a human donor in good health (CMV status not recorded). Some clones in this sample may be carry-over from other donors' samples. The material was CD8+ T cells from cultured PBMCs, obtained from culture after CMV antigen stimulation. The CDR3 loop is CSAPPLVAGSYEQYF. In DNA, the CDR3 is TGCAGTGCCCCCCCTCTGGTAGCGGGATCCTACGAGCAGTACTTC.